These 17 T cell receptor beta chains share one sample of origin, sequenced in a study of T cell repertoires in ileal Crohn's disease (dated 2019 in TCRdb). Libraries were made using the immunoSEQ multiplex PCR assay. Held by TCRdb, this immuneACCESS table contains in-frame sequences only and omits some clones. Under half of the omission traces to an unresolved V gene where checked; the cause of the rest is unknown. The sample table contains thousands of clones; only one count was recorded for 81% of them. 4.5% to 6% of the sample belongs to the ten largest clones. Sequenced sample: ileal tissue. The origin of the receptors is an adult with Crohn's disease.

Only one count was recorded for this clone. V and J are TRBV27 and TRBJ2-1, with TRBD1 as a possible D gene (7 bases). The CDR3 is made up of 13 amino acids. Between the trimmed V and J ends, which lost 3 bases and 7 bases, there was a span of 10 bases. Germline V CDR1 and CDR2: MNHEY, SMNVEV (reference sequence). Here the CDR3 DNA reads TGTGCCAGCAGTTTGACAGGGAGGAATGAGCAGTTCTTC. This translates into CASSLTGRNEQFF.

The rearrangement uses TRBV6-1 and TRBJ2-2, with no clear D. Germline CDR1 is MNHNS and CDR2 is SASEGT. This CDR3 is built from 15 residues. The ends were cut back, 5 bases at V and 1 base at J, with 11 bases in the middle. The CDR3 nucleotides read TGTGCCAGCAGTCCTCATTCGAGGAACACCGGGGAGCTGTTTTTT. This translates into CASSPHSRNTGELFF.

V usage is TRBV7-9 and J usage is TRBJ2-5; D might be TRBD2 (6 bases). Trimming shortened V by 10 bases and J by 11 bases, and 29 bases separated the two germline ends. In germline, CDR1 is SEHNR, CDR2 FQNEAQ (reference sequence). The CDR3 is 15 amino acids. CDR3 loop: CATTPPNRGEEEQYF. In nucleotides, the CDR3 is TGTGCCACCACCCCCCCTAACCGAGGGGAGGAGGAGCAGTACTTC.

This clone was detected only a few times. One end of the junction fails to match germline, which may point to a read error. This sequence joins TRBV27 and TRBJ2-3, with 7 bases fitting TRBD2. Germline V gene data show CDR1 as MNHEY and CDR2 as SMNVEV (reference sequence). This CDR3 has 17 residues. The DNA of the CDR3 is TGTGCCAGCAGTCAGTCCTCCGGAGGGAAACTCGGCGGGGGAACCTCTTTT. Protein product: CASSQSSGGKLGGGTSF.

This clone was counted between two and nine times. This rearrangement joins TRBV6-4 to TRBJ2-3, with TRBD2 matching over 9 bases. Trimming at V came to 3 bases and at J to 1 base, leaving 2 bases not matched to a gene. Germline V gene sequence: CDR1 MRHNA, CDR2 SNTAGT. This CDR3 contains 15 residues. CDR3 nucleotide sequence: TGTGCCAGCAGTGAAATAGCGGGAGGCACAGATACGCAGTATTTT. Its translation: CASSEIAGGTDTQYF.

This clone appeared once. Other DNA sequences from this sample encode an identical CDR3 as well. The J gene is TRBJ1-2, the V gene TRBV14, with 9 bases that match TRBD1. The CDR3 runs 13 residues. Germline CDR1 and CDR2: SGHDN and FVKESK. Trimming cost V 4 bases and J 8 bases; bases outside gene matches: 5. In nucleotides, the CDR3 is TGTGCCAGCAGCCCAGGGACAGGGATAGGCTACACCTTC. Its translation: CASSPGTGIGYTF.

This chain uses TRBV5-1 with TRBJ1-2; D ambiguous. The CDR3 totals 14 residues. Germline V gene data show CDR1 as SGHRS and CDR2 as YFSETQ. Deletions cut 0 bases from V and 3 bases from J, with 9 bases between. CDR3 in amino acids: CASSLAPGDYGYTF. Here the CDR3 DNA reads TGCGCCAGCAGCTTGGCCCCGGGAGACTATGGCTACACCTTC.

The DNA of the CDR3 is TGTGCCAGCAGCCAGGACAGGATGAACACTGAAGCTTTCTTT. Translating gives CASSQDRMNTEAFF. J is TRBJ1-1 and V is TRBV7-3, with 7 bases lining up with TRBD1. This CDR3 contains 14 residues. V was pared by 5 bases and J by 0 bases, with 3 bases of the junction left unmatched. From germline, CDR1 is SGHTA and CDR2 FQGTGA.

This clone occurred a few times. The V call is TRBV7-8, the J call TRBJ2-7; D possibly corresponds to TRBD1 (6 bases). Looked up from germline, CDR1 is SGHVS and CDR2 is FQNEAQ. V lost 1 base and J 12 bases, leaving 22 bases between the germline ends. The CDR3 has 15 amino acids. The CDR3 spells CASSLDSGAQVLAYF. For the CDR3, the DNA is TGTGCCAGCAGCTTAGACTCAGGGGCTCAGGTTTTGGCGTACTTC. Filled out from reference TRBV7-8 and TRBJ2-7, the complete variable domain reads GAGVSQSPRYKVAKRGQDVALRCDPISGHVSLFWYQQALGQGPEFLTYFQNEAQLDKSGLPSDRFFAERPEGSVSTLKIQRTQQEDSAVYLCASSLDSGAQVLAYFGPGTRLTVT.

This clone was picked up a small number of times. The V call is TRBV6-1, the J call TRBJ2-5; possibly TRBD2 for D (6 bases). Germline lookup yields CDR1 MNHNS and CDR2 SASEGT. Trimming removed 4 bases at V and 1 base at J, with 13 bases between. The CDR3 sequence is 15 residues long. CDR3 amino acids: CASSAASAGQETQYF. CDR3 sequence (DNA): TGTGCCAGCAGTGCCGCTAGCGCCGGCCAAGAGACCCAGTACTTC.

This clone was observed a handful of times. The chain recombines TRBV10-1 with TRBJ2-3; D not resolved. The CDR3 runs to 14 residues. Looked up from germline, CDR1 is WNHNN and CDR2 is SYGVQD (reference sequence). V was shortened by 4 bases and J by 0 bases, with 8 bases between the two germline ends. The CDR3 nucleotides are TGCGCCAGCAGTGTTAGCCCTAGCACAGATACGCAGTATTTT. Translation gives CASSVSPSTDTQYF.

This sequence joins TRBV29-1 and TRBJ1-4, with a weak D call TRBD1 (5 bases). V was shortened by 5 bases and J by 4 bases, with 11 bases between the two germline ends. The CDR3 contains 13 residues. Germline CDR1 SQVTM, CDR2 ANQGSEA. The CDR3 loop reads CSVTGRDNEKLFF. CDR3 coding DNA: TGCAGCGTTACGGGGCGGGATAATGAAAAACTGTTTTTT.

The chain employs TRBV29-1 and TRBJ1-1; D is uncertain. The CDR3 extends over 12 amino acids. Deletions cut 6 bases from V and 1 base from J, with 9 bases between. Germline assignment: CDR1 SQVTM and CDR2 ANQGSEA. The CDR3 reads CSVHAGNTEAFF. The DNA for the CDR3 is TGCAGCGTCCACGCAGGGAACACTGAAGCTTTCTTT.

This clone occurred a few times. This rearrangement joins TRBV18 to TRBJ2-1; D uncertain. The CDR3 has 15 amino acids. Trimming left V 4 bases short and J 0 bases short, with 10 bases between. Germline V gene lookup returns CDR1 KGHSH and CDR2 LQKENI. The CDR3 sequence is CASSLVASSYNEQFF. CDR3 bases: TGTGCCAGCTCACTGGTGGCTAGCTCCTACAATGAGCAGTTCTTC.

This clone was recorded only once. The chain carries TRBV2 and TRBJ1-5, with TRBD1 matching 9 bases. CDR1 SNHLY and CDR2 FYNNEI come from the germline V gene. The CDR3 totals 15 residues. Trimming at V came to 7 bases and at J to 2 bases, leaving 6 bases not matched to a gene. The CDR3: CASTRRDRGNQPQHF. CDR3 nucleotides: TGTGCCAGCACACGTCGGGACAGGGGCAATCAGCCCCAGCATTTT.

The chain joins TRBV25-1 to TRBJ2-7; D is perhaps TRBD2 (5 bases). The germline CDR1 and CDR2 sequences are MGHDK and SYGVNS. Trimming shortened V by 4 bases and J by 2 bases, and 15 bases separated the two germline ends. CDR3 length equals 15 residues. This CDR3 reads CASSARSGVPYEQYF. The CDR3 DNA reads as TGTGCCAGCAGTGCCCGAAGCGGCGTCCCCTACGAGCAGTACTTC.

This chain connects TRBV9 to TRBJ2-3; 14 nucleotides match TRBD2. The CDR3 is 18 amino acids. CDR1 is SGDLS and CDR2 is YYNGEE in the germline V gene. V shed 4 bases, J shed 3 bases, and the junction held 10 bases outside the gene matches. DNA for the CDR3: TGTGCCAGCAGCTCTTTGACTAGCGGGAGGGCCAGAACAGATACGCAGTATTTT. Its translation is CASSSLTSGRARTDTQYF.